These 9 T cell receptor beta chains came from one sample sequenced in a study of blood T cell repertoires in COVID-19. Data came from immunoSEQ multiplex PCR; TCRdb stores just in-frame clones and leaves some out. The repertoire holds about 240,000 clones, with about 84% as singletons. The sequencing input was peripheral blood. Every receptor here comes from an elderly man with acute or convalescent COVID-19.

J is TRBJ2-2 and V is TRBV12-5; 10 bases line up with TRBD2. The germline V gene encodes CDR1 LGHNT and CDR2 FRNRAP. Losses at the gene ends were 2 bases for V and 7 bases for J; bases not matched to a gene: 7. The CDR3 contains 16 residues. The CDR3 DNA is TGTGCTAGTGGTTTGAAGCTAGCGGGAGAAGACGGGGAGCTGTTTTTT. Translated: CASGLKLAGEDGELFF. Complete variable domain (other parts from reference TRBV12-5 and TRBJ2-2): DARVTQTPRHKVTEMGQEVTMRCQPILGHNTVFWYRQTMMQGLELLAYFRNRAPLDDSGMPKDRFSAEMPDATLATLKIQPSEPRDSAVYFCASGLKLAGEDGELFFGEGSRLTVL.

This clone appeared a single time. CDR3 sequence (DNA): TGCAGCGTTGAACCGCGACTAGCAGAAGAGACCCAGTACTTC. Its protein product is CSVEPRLAEETQYF. The chain uses TRBV29-1 and TRBJ2-5; 7 positions match TRBD2. The length of the CDR3 is 14 residues. The trim removed 2 bases at V and 3 bases at J, leaving 6 bases unmatched. Germline loops: CDR1 SQVTM, CDR2 ANQGSEA.

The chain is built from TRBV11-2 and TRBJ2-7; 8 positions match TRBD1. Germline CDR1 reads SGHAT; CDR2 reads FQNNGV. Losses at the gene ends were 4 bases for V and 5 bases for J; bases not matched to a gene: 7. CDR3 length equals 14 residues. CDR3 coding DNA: TGTGCCAGCAGCTCGGGACAGGCCGTACACGAGCAGTACTTC. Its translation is CASSSGQAVHEQYF.

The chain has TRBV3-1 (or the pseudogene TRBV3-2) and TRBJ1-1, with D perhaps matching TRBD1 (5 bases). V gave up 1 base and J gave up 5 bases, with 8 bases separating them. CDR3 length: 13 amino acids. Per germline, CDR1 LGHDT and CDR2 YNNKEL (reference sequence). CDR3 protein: CASSQVKGTEAFF. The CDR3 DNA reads TGTGCCAGCAGCCAAGTGAAGGGGACTGAAGCTTTCTTT.

CDR3 protein: CASSWVGGQETQYF. CDR3 nucleotides: TGTGCCAGCAGCTGGGTGGGAGGCCAAGAGACCCAGTACTTC. The genes are TRBV11-2 and TRBJ2-5; a weak D match, TRBD2 (6 bases). Germline CDR1 SGHAT, CDR2 FQNNGV. CDR3 length equals 14 residues. Trimming cost V 4 bases and J 1 base, with 10 bases left between them.

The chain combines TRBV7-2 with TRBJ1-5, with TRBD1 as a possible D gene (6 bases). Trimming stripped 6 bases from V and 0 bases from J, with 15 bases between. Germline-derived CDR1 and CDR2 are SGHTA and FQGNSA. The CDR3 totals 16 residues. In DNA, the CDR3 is TGTGCCAGCAGTCCGGGGTGGACAGTTAGCAATCAGCCCCAGCATTTT. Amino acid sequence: CASSPGWTVSNQPQHF. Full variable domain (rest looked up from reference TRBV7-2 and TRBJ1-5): GAGVSQSPSNKVTEKGKDVELRCDPISGHTALYWYRQSLGQGLEFLIYFQGNSAPDKSGLPSDRFSAERTGGSVSTLTIQRTQQEDSAVYLCASSPGWTVSNQPQHFGDGTRLSIL.

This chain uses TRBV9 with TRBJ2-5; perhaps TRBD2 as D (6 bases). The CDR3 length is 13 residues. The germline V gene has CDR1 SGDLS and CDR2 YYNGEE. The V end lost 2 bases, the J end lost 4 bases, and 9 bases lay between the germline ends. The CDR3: CASSVTGRETQYF. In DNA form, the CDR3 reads TGTGCCAGCAGCGTTACCGGGAGAGAGACCCAGTACTTC.

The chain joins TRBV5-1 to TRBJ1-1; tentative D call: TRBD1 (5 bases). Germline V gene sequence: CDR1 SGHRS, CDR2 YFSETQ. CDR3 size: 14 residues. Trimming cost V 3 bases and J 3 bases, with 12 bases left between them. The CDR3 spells CASSSGREDTEAFF. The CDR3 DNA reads TGCGCCAGCAGCTCGGGCAGGGAGGACACTGAAGCTTTCTTT.

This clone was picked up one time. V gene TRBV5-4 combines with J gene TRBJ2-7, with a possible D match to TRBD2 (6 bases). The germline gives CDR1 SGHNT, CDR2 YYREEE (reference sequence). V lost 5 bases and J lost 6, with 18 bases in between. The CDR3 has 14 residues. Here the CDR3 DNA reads TGTGCCAGCAGGCCGGGAAGGGACTCGGCCGAGCAGTACTTC. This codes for CASRPGRDSAEQYF. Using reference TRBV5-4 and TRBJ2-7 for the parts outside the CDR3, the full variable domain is ETGVTQSPTHLIKTRGQQVTLRCSSQSGHNTVSWYQQALGQGPQFIFQYYREEENGRGNFPPRFSGLQFPNYSSELNVNALELDDSALYLCASRPGRDSAEQYFGPGTRLTVT.